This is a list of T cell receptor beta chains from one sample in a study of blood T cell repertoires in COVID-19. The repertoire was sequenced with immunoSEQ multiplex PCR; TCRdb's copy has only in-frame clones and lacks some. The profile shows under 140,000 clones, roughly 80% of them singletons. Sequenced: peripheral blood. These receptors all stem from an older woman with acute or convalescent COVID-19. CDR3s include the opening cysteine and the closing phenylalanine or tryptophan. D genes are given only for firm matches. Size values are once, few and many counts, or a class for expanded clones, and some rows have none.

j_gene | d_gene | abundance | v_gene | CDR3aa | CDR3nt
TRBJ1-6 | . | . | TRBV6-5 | CASSYSPGSPLHF | TGTGCCAGCAGTTACTCCCCCGGTTCACCCCTCCACTTT
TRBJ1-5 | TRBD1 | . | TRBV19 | CASRTGQGGQPQHF | TGTGCCAGTAGGACGGGACAGGGGGGCCAGCCCCAGCATTTT
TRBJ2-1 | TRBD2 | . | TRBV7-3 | CASSLLAPASGGLNEQFF | TGTGCCAGCAGTCTCCTAGCACCGGCTAGCGGGGGCCTGAATGAGCAGTTCTTC
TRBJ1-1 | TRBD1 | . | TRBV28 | CASSIAGTGDDTEAFF | TGTGCCAGCAGCATAGCGGGGACAGGGGACGACACTGAAGCTTTCTTT
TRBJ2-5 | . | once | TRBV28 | CASSLARLQETQYF | TGTGCCAGCAGTTTAGCGAGGCTGCAAGAGACCCAGTACTTC
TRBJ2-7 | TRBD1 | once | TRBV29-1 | CSVGAGTGVGEQYF | TGCAGCGTGGGGGCCGGGACAGGAGTGGGCGAGCAGTACTTC
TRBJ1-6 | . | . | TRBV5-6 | CASSGAGLTSPLHF | TGTGCCAGCAGCGGGGCAGGGTTGACTTCACCCCTCCACTTT
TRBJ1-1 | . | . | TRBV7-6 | CASSLAWGGTEAFF | TGTGCCAGCAGCTTAGCGTGGGGGGGCACTGAAGCTTTCTTT
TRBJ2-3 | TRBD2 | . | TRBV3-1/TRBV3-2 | CASSQGAGGQDTQYF | TGTGCCAGCAGCCAAGGGGCGGGGGGGCAAGATACGCAGTATTTT
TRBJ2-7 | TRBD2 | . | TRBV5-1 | CASSLGLAETYEQYF | TGCGCCAGCAGCTTGGGACTAGCGGAGACTTACGAGCAGTACTTC
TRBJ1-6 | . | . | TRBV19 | CASSIVGDSNSPLHF | TGTGCCAGTAGTATAGTGGGAGATTCTAATTCACCCCTCCACTTT
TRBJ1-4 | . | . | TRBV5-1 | CASSLIQGEEKLFF | TGCGCCAGCAGCTTGATTCAGGGCGAGGAAAAACTGTTTTTT
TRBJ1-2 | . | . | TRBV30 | CAWSVQGFRGYTF | TGTGCCTGGAGTGTACAGGGTTTCCGCGGCTACACCTTC
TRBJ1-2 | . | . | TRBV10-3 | CAADSGRGYGYTF | TGTGCCGCAGACTCTGGGAGAGGCTATGGCTACACCTTC
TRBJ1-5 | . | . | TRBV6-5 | CASSTGINQPQHF | TGTGCCAGCAGTACAGGGATCAATCAGCCCCAGCATTTT
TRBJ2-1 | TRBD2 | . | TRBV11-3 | CASSFLAGAHNEQFF | TGTGCCAGCAGCTTTTTAGCGGGGGCCCACAATGAGCAGTTCTTC
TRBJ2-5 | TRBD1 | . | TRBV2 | CASRYRGGETQYF | TGTGCCAGCAGGTACAGGGGTGGCGAGACCCAGTACTTC
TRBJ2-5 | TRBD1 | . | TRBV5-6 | CASSLVRTGVHETQYF | TGTGCCAGCAGCTTGGTTAGGACAGGGGTACATGAGACCCAGTACTTC
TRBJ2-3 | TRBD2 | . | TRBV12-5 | CASGLRSGGSTDTQYF | TGTGCTAGTGGTTTGCGTAGCGGGGGGAGCACAGATACGCAGTATTTT
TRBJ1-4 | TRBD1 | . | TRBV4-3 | CASSQDRTGVRGKLFF | TGCGCCAGCAGCCAAGACAGGACAGGGGTGAGGGGAAAACTGTTTTTT
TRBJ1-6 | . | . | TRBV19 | CASTSRGNSPLHF | TGTGCCAGTACCTCTAGGGGGAATTCACCCCTCCACTTT
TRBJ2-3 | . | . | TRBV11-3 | CASSLAQGGRTDTQYF | TGTGCCAGCAGCTTAGCGCAGGGGGGACGCACAGATACGCAGTATTTT